The rows below give T cell receptor beta chains drawn from one sample of a study of blood T cell repertoires in COVID-19. Using immunoSEQ multiplex PCR, the repertoire was profiled, and TCRdb retains in-frame clones only, with some absent. The table lists about 140,000 clones, almost 85% of them singletons. Specimen: PBMCs or T cells enriched from blood (not recorded which). These TCRs come from a man in his forties with acute COVID-19. Both conserved end residues are part of each CDR3. A D gene is named only where the DNA matches it firmly. Where a row states a size, it is once, few, many or the class of an expanded clone; other rows omit it.

clone_size,d_call,j_call,v_call,cdr3_nt,cdr3_aa
NA,NA,TRBJ1-6,TRBV2,TGTGCCAGCAGTCCACGAAGGGGTTGGAGCAAACCCCTCCACTTT,CASSPRRGWSKPLHF
NA,NA,TRBJ2-5,TRBV27,TGTGCCAGCAGTCTCTCCGGTCCGTTTGGAGAGACCCAGTACTTC,CASSLSGPFGETQYF
NA,NA,TRBJ2-2,TRBV27,TGTGCCAGCAGTTTAAAGACGGGAGCGGTGGACACCGGGGAGCTGTTTTTT,CASSLKTGAVDTGELFF
NA,TRBD2,TRBJ2-1,TRBV7-2,TGTGCCAGCAGGTTGCCGGGACTAGCGGGCGATGAGCAGTTCTTC,CASRLPGLAGDEQFF
few,NA,TRBJ1-5,TRBV6-1,TGTGCCAGCAGTGTGGGGAGCATGCCCAGAGATCAGCCCCAGCATTTT,CASSVGSMPRDQPQHF
once,NA,TRBJ2-2,TRBV11-2,TGTGCCAGCAGCCCCGGTTGGACCGGGGAGCTGTTTTTT,CASSPGWTGELFF
NA,NA,TRBJ1-5,TRBV10-3,TGTGCCATCAGAGGGGAAACGGACAACCAGCCCCAGCATTTT,CAIRGETDNQPQHF
NA,NA,TRBJ1-4,TRBV27,TGTGCCAGCAGTTTATATCTCGGTGAAAAACTGTTTTTT,CASSLYLGEKLFF
NA,TRBD1,TRBJ1-1,TRBV6-2/TRBV6-3,TGTGCCAGCAGTTGGACAGGCCTGGATGAAGCTTTCTTT,CASSWTGLDEAFF
NA,NA,TRBJ1-1,TRBV27,TGTGCCAGCAGTGACAGAATGAACACTGAAGCTTTCTTT,CASSDRMNTEAFF
NA,TRBD2,TRBJ2-5,TRBV5-4,TGTGCCAGCAGCTTACCTAGCGGGACGGGAGAGACCCAGTACTTC,CASSLPSGTGETQYF
NA,NA,TRBJ1-1,TRBV19,TGTGCCAGTAGCCCAGCGGGGCGGACTGAAGCTTTCTTT,CASSPAGRTEAFF
NA,NA,TRBJ1-5,TRBV6-2/TRBV6-3,TGTGCCAGCAGTTATTCTAGGAGAACACCTCATAGCAATCAGCCCCAGCATTTT,CASSYSRRTPHSNQPQHF
NA,TRBD1,TRBJ1-6,TRBV30,TGTGCCTGGGGACAGGGGGCAAATAATTCACCCCTCCACTTT,CAWGQGANNSPLHF
few,NA,TRBJ1-2,TRBV11-2,TGTGCCAGCAGCTTAGATGGTGCAGGGTACTATGGCTACACCTTC,CASSLDGAGYYGYTF
NA,NA,TRBJ1-3,TRBV30,TGTGCCTGGGGACGCGGCGGTTTAGGAAACACCATATATTTT,CAWGRGGLGNTIYF
once,NA,TRBJ2-5,TRBV4-3,TGCGCCAGCAGCCAAGGAGGGGGTGGAGAGACCCAGTACTTC,CASSQGGGGETQYF
NA,NA,TRBJ2-2,TRBV7-2,TGTGCCAGCAGCTTTGGCGGCTCCGGGGAGCTGTTTTTT,CASSFGGSGELFF
NA,NA,TRBJ1-1,TRBV19,TGTGCCAGTATGCAACCTGTAAGGACAAAACAGAACACTGAAGCTTTCTTT,CASMQPVRTKQNTEAFF
NA,NA,TRBJ2-7,TRBV7-2,TGTGCCAGCAGCTTGGTGGAGGGATCTCGTGAGCAGTACTTC,CASSLVEGSREQYF
NA,TRBD1,TRBJ1-5,TRBV19,TGTGCCAGTAGTATGGGACAGGGAGTAACTCAGCCCCAGCATTTT,CASSMGQGVTQPQHF
NA,TRBD1,TRBJ1-5,TRBV9,TGTGCCAGCAGCGTAGCTTGGACAGGGGACAATCAGCCCCAGCATTTT,CASSVAWTGDNQPQHF
NA,NA,TRBJ2-2,TRBV27,TGTGCCAGCAGTTTCGGACAGAGCGCGAACACCGGGGAGCTGTTTTTT,CASSFGQSANTGELFF
once,TRBD1,TRBJ1-5,TRBV28,TGTGCCAGCACGGGGGACAGTTATAGCAATCAGCCCCAGCATTTT,CASTGDSYSNQPQHF
NA,TRBD1,TRBJ1-1,TRBV5-1,TGCGCCAGCAGTCCGTGGGCAGGGGGCGCGGACACTGAAGCTTTCTTT,CASSPWAGGADTEAFF
NA,TRBD1,TRBJ1-2,TRBV20-1,TGCAGTGCTAGTCAGGGGGCGATCGGCTACACCTTC,CSASQGAIGYTF
NA,TRBD1,TRBJ2-7,TRBV18,TGTGCCAGCTCACGGCCTCCGGGACAGGGGGAGTACGAGCAGTACTTC,CASSRPPGQGEYEQYF
NA,TRBD2,TRBJ2-5,TRBV7-8,TGTGCCAGCAGTAGAGGGACTAGCGGGGGTCTACAAGAGACCCAGTACTTC,CASSRGTSGGLQETQYF
NA,TRBD2,TRBJ2-1,TRBV11-2,TGTGCCAGCAGCTTAGGGCTAGCGGGAGTTAATGAGCAGTTCTTC,CASSLGLAGVNEQFF
NA,NA,TRBJ1-5,TRBV6-1,TGTGCCAGCAGTGAATTGGCGGGGAATCAGCCCCAGCATTTT,CASSELAGNQPQHF
NA,TRBD1,TRBJ1-3,TRBV19,TGTGCCAGTAGTCGGGGACAGGCAAACACCATATATTTT,CASSRGQANTIYF
NA,TRBD1,TRBJ2-2,TRBV19,TGTGCCAGTAGTTTCGGGACAGGGCCATCGAACACCGGGGAGCTGTTTTTT,CASSFGTGPSNTGELFF
NA,NA,TRBJ1-3,TRBV19,TGTGCCAGTACAGGGGTCGGAAACACCATATATTTT,CASTGVGNTIYF
NA,TRBD2,TRBJ2-3,TRBV5-5,TGTGCCAGCAGCTTGGAGGCGGGGGGCACAGATACGCAGTATTTT,CASSLEAGGTDTQYF
NA,NA,TRBJ1-2,TRBV27,TGTGCCAGCAGTTTTACAGGCCACGCGAGTGGCTACACCTTC,CASSFTGHASGYTF
once,NA,TRBJ2-7,TRBV5-4,TGTGCCAGCAGCTCCAGGCTGCGGGACGGGACCTACGAGCAGTACTTC,CASSSRLRDGTYEQYF
NA,TRBD2,TRBJ2-3,TRBV3-1/TRBV3-2,TGTGCCAGCAGCACTCCGGGACTAGCGGGGGTGAGAACAGATACGCAGTATTTT,CASSTPGLAGVRTDTQYF
NA,NA,TRBJ1-1,TRBV30,TGTGCCTGGAGTCCCGACTATGAAGCTTTCTTT,CAWSPDYEAFF
NA,NA,TRBJ1-1,TRBV18,TGTGCCAGCTCACCAAGTGGGCGGGACACTGAAGCTTTCTTT,CASSPSGRDTEAFF
NA,NA,TRBJ1-1,TRBV27,TGTGCCAGCAGTTGGGACGGGAGGTTCGGTGAAGCTTTCTTT,CASSWDGRFGEAFF
NA,TRBD1,TRBJ2-2,TRBV6-2/TRBV6-3,TGTGCCAGCAGTTGGGGACAGGGTACGAACACCGGGGAGCTGTTTTTT,CASSWGQGTNTGELFF
NA,NA,TRBJ1-5,TRBV27,TGTGCCAGCAGGGCCTCTGACAGGATCAATCAGCCCCAGCATTTT,CASRASDRINQPQHF
NA,NA,TRBJ2-7,TRBV30,TGTGCCTGGAGTGGGCGACTGCACGAGCAGTACTTC,CAWSGRLHEQYF
few,NA,TRBJ2-7,TRBV24-1,TGTGCCACCATTCTCCAGTACGAGCAGTACTTC,CATILQYEQYF
NA,NA,TRBJ2-7,TRBV10-3,TGTGCCATCAAACCATCAAATGACAGGTACGAGCAGTACTTC,CAIKPSNDRYEQYF